The 8 T cell receptor beta chains reported below all come from one sample, sequenced in a study of CDR3 diversity in severe acne. TCRdb analysed the PCR reads with MiXCR anew, one entry per CDR3 protein. The sample contains roughly 100,000 distinct CDR3 sequences, roughly half of which appear only once. Sequenced sample: blood. Source of these receptors: a male donor with acne.

The chain uses TRBV20-1 and TRBJ2-3; perhaps D is TRBD1 or TRBD2 (6 bases each). From germline, CDR1 is DFQATT and CDR2 SNEGSKA (reference sequence). V was clipped by 0 bases and J by 3 bases, with 22 bases between them. The CDR3 contains 18 residues. The CDR3 DNA sequence: TGCAGTGCTAGAGATGAGGGGCAGCCGGGGGCGAGGACAGATACGCAGTATTTT. Translation gives CSARDEGQPGARTDTQYF.

Worth noting for this clonotype: At one end, the junction sequence differs from germline, possibly due to a read error. This chain joins TRBV9 and TRBJ2-7, with TRBD1 as a possible D gene (5 bases). The germline gives CDR1 SGDLS, CDR2 YYNGEE. The CDR3 is 14 residues long. The CDR3 sequence is CAISPETETYEQYF. In DNA form, the CDR3 reads TGTGCCATCAGCCCAGAGACAGAAACCTACGAGCAGTACTTC.

In this sample, this clonotype turned up many times. The chain employs TRBV2 and TRBJ1-5; D uncertain. Trimming took 7 bases from V and 0 from J, leaving 16 bases between them. The germline CDR1 and CDR2 sequences are SNHLY and FYNNEI. CDR3 size: 16 residues. In DNA, the CDR3 is TGTGCCAGCATTAATACCAGACCCTATAGCAATCAGCCCCAGCATTTT. Protein: CASINTRPYSNQPQHF.

This rearrangement joins TRBV9 to TRBJ2-1; the match to TRBD2 covers 10 bases. The CDR3 sequence is 15 residues long. V lost 2 bases and J lost 9; bases outside the gene matches: 8. Germline assignment: CDR1 SGDLS and CDR2 YYNGEE. The CDR3 sequence is CASSVAAGGPGEQFF. The CDR3 region has the DNA TGTGCCAGCAGCGTGGCAGCGGGAGGGCCGGGTGAGCAGTTCTTC.

The CDR3 DNA reads TGTGCCAGCAGTGAATGGAGGGGGCTGGCGGAGACCCAGTACTTC. It encodes CASSEWRGLAETQYF. This rearrangement joins TRBV2 to TRBJ2-5; weak D call: TRBD1 (7 bases). V gave up 2 bases and J gave up 5 bases, with 15 bases separating them. Germline V lookup: CDR1 SNHLY, CDR2 FYNNEI. The CDR3 contains 15 residues.

The chain is built from TRBV12-3 or TRBV12-4 and TRBJ2-2, with D possibly matching TRBD1 (6 bases). V was shortened by 6 bases and J by 4 bases, with 12 bases between the two germline ends. The CDR3 length is 14 residues. CDR3 sequence: CASSQLQGTGELFF. CDR3 DNA sequence: TGTGCCAGCAGCCAATTACAGGGCACCGGGGAGCTGTTTTTT.

V gene TRBV10-3 combines with J gene TRBJ2-7; D remains ambiguous. The V gene's germline CDR1 is ENHRY and CDR2 SYGVKD. V was trimmed by 7 bases and J by 6 bases, leaving 13 bases between them. The CDR3 consists of 12 residues. CDR3 bases: TGTGCCATCAAGGGAACTGATGGCGAGCAGTACTTC. This translates into CAIKGTDGEQYF.

This chain joins TRBV25-1 and TRBJ1-5, with D possibly TRBD1 on 5 matching bases. The CDR3 spans 12 residues. Per the germline V gene, CDR1 is MGHDK and CDR2 is SYGVNS. V gave up 8 bases and J gave up 5 bases, with 10 bases separating them. The CDR3 nucleotides read TGTGCCAGCTTGGTAGGGGATCAGCCCCAGCATTTT. Its protein is CASLVGDQPQHF.